A single sample gave rise to the 10 T cell receptor beta chains below, sequenced in a study of early T cells in non-severe SARS-CoV-2 infection. TCRdb re-called the 5' RACE reads through MiXCR, storing one row per CDR3 protein. This table holds about 80,000 distinct CDR3 sequences, 9.5% to 15% found once. The sample was whole blood, taken at baseline. The receptors here all came from an adult who was a healthcare worker with PCR-confirmed SARS-CoV-2 infection or an uninfected control (not recorded which). The donor label of this sample is uncertain.

The table lists this clonotype with many counts. The genes are TRBV3-1 and TRBJ2-3; TRBD1 or TRBD2 may be the D gene (6 bases each). Trimming pared 0 bases from V and 3 bases from J, leaving 22 bases between. CDR3 length: 19 amino acids. The germline V gene encodes CDR1 LGHDT and CDR2 YNNKEL (reference sequence). The CDR3 nucleotides are TGTGCCAGCAGCCAAGAAGAGGGGGGTTCGCGGGACCGGACAGATACGCAGTATTTT. Amino acid sequence: CASSQEEGGSRDRTDTQYF.

The V and J genes are TRBV3-1 and TRBJ2-3, with D uncertain. V was pared by 1 base and J by 4 bases, with 3 bases between. This CDR3 contains 12 residues. Germline values: CDR1 LGHDT, CDR2 YNNKEL (reference sequence). CDR3 amino acids: CASSQAADTQYF. The CDR3 DNA sequence: TGTGCCAGCAGCCAAGCCGCAGATACGCAGTATTTT.

The chain recombines TRBV6-1 with TRBJ2-7, with 9 bases aligning to TRBD1. CDR3 size: 14 residues. The germline V gene has CDR1 MNHNS and CDR2 SASEGT. The V segment lost 0 bases and the J segment 8 bases; nucleotides outside the gene matches: 5. Here the CDR3 DNA reads TGTGCCAGCAGTGAAGCCAGAGGGACAGGGAAGCAGTACTTC. Its translation: CASSEARGTGKQYF.

This chain uses TRBV19 with TRBJ2-7; D might be TRBD1 (6 bases). This CDR3 is 13 amino acids long. Between the trimmed V and J ends, which lost 4 bases and 6 bases, there was a span of 13 bases. Germline CDR1 and CDR2: LNHDA and SQIVND (reference sequence). CDR3 sequence: CASSTQSQGEQYF. The DNA for the CDR3 is TGTGCCAGTAGTACCCAATCACAGGGCGAGCAGTACTTC.

This clonotype was counted only a few times. The rearrangement joins TRBV28 to TRBJ1-6, with TRBD1 matching over 12 bases. The germline gives CDR1 MDHEN, CDR2 SYDVKM. The CDR3 sequence is 16 residues long. V was pared by 4 bases and J by 9 bases, with 7 bases of the junction left unmatched. The CDR3 DNA follows: TGTGCCAGCAGTTCAAGGGACAGGGGGCTAAGTTCACCCCTCCACTTT. Translating gives CASSSRDRGLSSPLHF. The whole variable domain, filled in from reference TRBV28 and TRBJ1-6, reads DVKVTQSSRYLVKRTGEKVFLECVQDMDHENMFWYRQDPGLGLRLIYFSYDVKMKEKGDIPEGYSVSREKKERFSLILESASTNQTSMYLCASSSRDRGLSSPLHFGNGTRLTVT.

The chain employs TRBV7-6 and TRBJ2-5; a possible D gene is TRBD2 (6 bases). Between the trimmed V and J ends, which lost 4 bases and 4 bases, there was a span of 22 bases. Germline CDR1 and CDR2: SGHVS and FNYEAQ. This CDR3 has 17 amino acids. The CDR3 protein is CASSYSGAFPQRETQYF. In nucleotides, the CDR3 is TGTGCCAGCAGCTATAGCGGAGCGTTCCCCCAGCGAGAGACCCAGTACTTC.

At least ten counts were recorded for this clonotype. One end of the junction does not line up with germline, which may come from a read error. V usage is TRBV7-9 and J usage is TRBJ2-7; D remains ambiguous. This CDR3 is built from 9 residues. Germline CDR1 reads SEHNR; CDR2 reads FQNEAQ (reference sequence). The CDR3 sequence: CASSPIRFF. The DNA of the CDR3 is TGTGCCAGCAGCCCGATCAGGTTCTTC.

The chain joins TRBV5-4 to TRBJ2-3; D perhaps matches TRBD1 (6 bases). Germline CDR1 reads SGHNT; CDR2 reads YYREEE (reference sequence). The V end lost 5 bases, the J end lost 9 bases, and 13 bases lay between the germline ends. This CDR3 region has 12 residues. The DNA for the CDR3 is TGTGCCAGCAGTCTGTTTGGGGGCACGCAGTATTTT. This encodes CASSLFGGTQYF.

This clonotype was picked up a small number of times. The V gene is TRBV5-1, the J gene TRBJ2-5; no definite D call. Germline lookup yields CDR1 SGHRS and CDR2 YFSETQ. The V end was cut by 2 bases, the J end by 4 bases, with 3 bases between. The CDR3 loop spans 11 amino acids. CDR3 residues: CASSLSETQYF. The CDR3 DNA reads TGCGCCAGCAGCTTATCAGAGACCCAGTACTTC.

This clonotype was detected many times. This chain links TRBV29-1 with TRBJ1-1; D not resolved. CDR3 length: 12 amino acids. Germline assignment: CDR1 SQVTM and CDR2 ANQGSEA. The CDR3: CSSLGGSTEAFF. The CDR3 bases are TGCAGTTCCCTTGGTGGAAGCACTGAAGCTTTCTTT.